A selection of T cell receptor beta chains follows, all from one sample in a study of response to subunit inactivated influenza vaccine. TCRdb analysed the RT-PCR reads with MiXCR anew, one entry per CDR3 protein. The sample holds 800,000 to 1,000,000 distinct CDR3 sequences, about 20% seen once. Material: PBMCs from blood, obtained less than 6 days after vaccination. The receptors were sampled from a man aged 50 to 60 who received an inactivated influenza vaccine. Each CDR3 is given with its conserved first and last residue. D genes are given only for firm matches. Clone size is not always given. Where it is, it says once, few, many or a class for expanded clones.

TGCAGTGCTAGAGGACGCCGGTGGGGGAGCACAGATACGCAGTATTTT,CSARGRRWGSTDTQYF,NA,TRBV20-1,TRBJ2-3,few
TGCGCCAGCAGCCAAGCATTGGCGGGGAGATCTGGGGCCAACGTCCTGACTTTC,CASSQALAGRSGANVLTF,NA,TRBV4-3,TRBJ2-6,few
TGTGCCAGCTCACAGAGGCCCGACTATGGCTACACCTTC,CASSQRPDYGYTF,NA,TRBV18,TRBJ1-2,few
TGCAGTGCGACTTATTACAATGAGCAGTTCTTC,CSATYYNEQFF,NA,TRBV20-1,TRBJ2-1,few
TGCGCCAGCAGCTTGGACCCAAATTCACCCCTCCACTTT,CASSLDPNSPLHF,NA,TRBV5-1,TRBJ1-6,many
TGTGCCAGCAGACCCCGGGGTCCCGGCTACACCTTC,CASRPRGPGYTF,NA,TRBV6-6,TRBJ1-2,NA
TGTGCCAGCACCAAAAGCTATGAGCAGTTCTTC,CASTKSYEQFF,NA,TRBV7-9,TRBJ2-1,NA
TGCGCCAGCAGCTCCGGCTGGGCTAGCGGCACAGATACGCAGTATTTT,CASSSGWASGTDTQYF,NA,TRBV5-1,TRBJ2-3,NA
TGTGCCAGCAGCACACAGGAAAGGGGATTAACCTACGAGCAGTACTTC,CASSTQERGLTYEQYF,NA,TRBV6-2/TRBV6-3,TRBJ2-7,NA
TGTGCCAGCAGCGGCGGGAGGGCCCATTCAGATACGCAGTATTTT,CASSGGRAHSDTQYF,TRBD2,TRBV9,TRBJ2-3,NA
TGCAGTGCTAGGGATAGCGGGAGGGCCAGAGAGCAGTACTTC,CSARDSGRAREQYF,TRBD2,TRBV20-1,TRBJ2-7,few
TGCAGTGCTAGAGATCGTTACTACACAGATACGCAGTATTTT,CSARDRYYTDTQYF,NA,TRBV20-1,TRBJ2-3,NA
TGTGCCAGCGCACGGACTAGCGGGGTTGATACGCAGTATTTT,CASARTSGVDTQYF,TRBD2,TRBV18,TRBJ2-3,NA
TGTGCCAGCAGTTTTCAGGAATTGAGCGAGCAGTACTTC,CASSFQELSEQYF,NA,TRBV12-3/TRBV12-4,TRBJ2-7,NA
TGTGCCACCAGTGATCCGGGACTAGCGGGAGTAGGGAATGAGCAGTTCTTC,CATSDPGLAGVGNEQFF,TRBD2,TRBV24-1,TRBJ2-1,few
TGTGCCAGCAAAAGGCCGACAGGGGCAACCGGGGAGCTGTTTTTT,CASKRPTGATGELFF,TRBD1,TRBV6-1,TRBJ2-2,few
TGTGCCAGCAGTTTATTGTCAGGGGAAGAGACCCAGTACTTC,CASSLLSGEETQYF,NA,TRBV12-3/TRBV12-4,TRBJ2-5,NA
TGTGCCAGCAGTTCTGGACTAGCGGGGGAGCAGTTCTTC,CASSSGLAGEQFF,TRBD2,TRBV6-5,TRBJ2-1,NA
TGTGCCAGCAGCGTAGGCGGCGGGACGTACATAAACACCGGGGAGCTGTTTTTT,CASSVGGGTYINTGELFF,NA,TRBV9,TRBJ2-2,few
TGTGCCAGCACCCGGAACGGCTTGAACACTGAAGCTTTCTTT,CASTRNGLNTEAFF,NA,TRBV28,TRBJ1-1,NA
TGTGCCGGGGGGACAGGCACCCTTCCTGAGCAGTTCTTC,CAGGTGTLPEQFF,TRBD1,TRBV6-1,TRBJ2-1,NA
TGCGCCAGCAGCCAAGATCAGGACCCAAGCGGTTCACCCCTCCACTTT,CASSQDQDPSGSPLHF,NA,TRBV4-1,TRBJ1-6,NA
TGCGCCAGCAGCTTGTCTCAGGCTAGGGATACGCAGTATTTT,CASSLSQARDTQYF,NA,TRBV5-1,TRBJ2-3,few
TGCAGTGCTAGAGACGGACGGGGCATTAATCAGCCCCAGCATTTT,CSARDGRGINQPQHF,NA,TRBV20-1,TRBJ1-5,few
TGTGCCACCAGCCCTCTCCCCAGGGGCCGTTACTACGAGCAGTACTTC,CATSPLPRGRYYEQYF,NA,TRBV15,TRBJ2-7,NA
TGTGCCAGCAGCTTATCTTCCCAGGGGATTCACAATGAGCAGTTCTTC,CASSLSSQGIHNEQFF,NA,TRBV7-9,TRBJ2-1,few
TGTGCCAGCGGACAATGGGACAAATCTCATTTT,CASGQWDKSHF,NA,TRBV6-2/TRBV6-3,TRBJ2-3,NA
TGTGCCAGCAGTTACGACCGGGATTATAGGCAGGGGAATAACTATGGCTACACCTTC,CASSYDRDYRQGNNYGYTF,NA,TRBV6-5,TRBJ1-2,few
TGCAGTGCTTATAACGGGGACAGCTATTCCTACGAGCAGTACTTC,CSAYNGDSYSYEQYF,TRBD1,TRBV20-1,TRBJ2-7,NA
TGTGCCAGCAGACCCCCCTTCCGGGCGGCGAACACTGAAGCTTTCTTT,CASRPPFRAANTEAFF,NA,TRBV7-9,TRBJ1-1,NA
TGCAGCGTTGAGACAGGGGGTCGGACTAGGGAGCAGTACTTC,CSVETGGRTREQYF,TRBD1,TRBV29-1,TRBJ2-7,NA
TGTGCCAGCAGGTTGGCGGGCCCTAATGACAATGAGCAGTTCTTC,CASRLAGPNDNEQFF,NA,TRBV7-9,TRBJ2-1,NA
TGCGCCAGCAGCCCCCGCCGGGAGCTACTCACCCCCTCCTACGAGCAGTACTTC,CASSPRRELLTPSYEQYF,NA,TRBV5-1,TRBJ2-7,NA
TGCGCCAGCAGCTCCGTGGACGGAGACAATGAGCAGTTCTTC,CASSSVDGDNEQFF,NA,TRBV5-1,TRBJ2-1,NA
TGTGCCAGCAGTCCGGGGGGTTTTTATAATCAGCCCCAGCATTTT,CASSPGGFYNQPQHF,NA,TRBV28,TRBJ1-5,many
TGTGCCATCGGGGAGCAGACAGGGTATTCCTACGAGCAGTACTTC,CAIGEQTGYSYEQYF,TRBD1,TRBV10-3,TRBJ2-7,few
TGTGCCAGCTCACCTTTGCGGGATCTCAATCAGCCCCAGCATTTT,CASSPLRDLNQPQHF,NA,TRBV18,TRBJ1-5,NA
TGTGCCAGCACCCAGGGGGTGAATGAGCAGTTCTTC,CASTQGVNEQFF,TRBD1,TRBV6-2/TRBV6-3,TRBJ2-1,few
TGCAGTGCTGATGGACAGTCCTACGAGCAGTACTTC,CSADGQSYEQYF,NA,TRBV20-1,TRBJ2-7,many
TGTGCCAGCAGGTCGCCAGGAGGCACAGATACGCAGTATTTT,CASRSPGGTDTQYF,NA,TRBV28,TRBJ2-3,few
TGTGCCAGCTCGTACGGTGGGGCCACAGATACGCAGTATTTT,CASSYGGATDTQYF,NA,TRBV12-3/TRBV12-4,TRBJ2-3,NA
TGTGCCACCAGCATACGACAGGGGGGTTTAGAGACCCAGTACTTC,CATSIRQGGLETQYF,TRBD1,TRBV15,TRBJ2-5,NA
TGCAGCGTTGACGTGGGGAGCGGGAGGCGGGGTAGGAGGCTCGCAGATACGCAGTATTTT,CSVDVGSGRRGRRLADTQYF,TRBD2,TRBV29-1,TRBJ2-3,few
TGTGCCAGCAGCCAAGATTTCGGCAATGAGCAGTTCTTC,CASSQDFGNEQFF,NA,TRBV3-1,TRBJ2-1,NA
TGCGCCAGCAGCTTGGTACGGGGCATTCAGTACTTC,CASSLVRGIQYF,NA,TRBV5-1,TRBJ2-4,few
TGCAGTGCTAGAACCAGGGAGGTCCCTGAAGCTTTCTTT,CSARTREVPEAFF,NA,TRBV20-1,TRBJ1-1,few
TGTGCCAGCAGCTTAGTATTTACGGGGGCAGGTCAGCCCCAGCATTTT,CASSLVFTGAGQPQHF,NA,TRBV7-2,TRBJ1-5,few
TGCAGTGCTAGAGATCCCCGGGACACCTATAATTCACCCCTCCACTTT,CSARDPRDTYNSPLHF,NA,TRBV20-1,TRBJ1-6,NA
TGCGCCAGCAGCTTCAGGGGGTACAGCGGAGAAGGAGCCTACGAGCAGTACTTC,CASSFRGYSGEGAYEQYF,TRBD1,TRBV5-1,TRBJ2-7,NA
TGTGCCAGCAGCGCCACCTCGGACAGGGGGAATGGCTACACCTTC,CASSATSDRGNGYTF,TRBD1,TRBV7-2,TRBJ1-2,NA
TGTGCCAGCTGCCCTCCAGGGTACAATGAGCAGTTCTTC,CASCPPGYNEQFF,NA,TRBV28,TRBJ2-1,many
TGCGCCAGCAGTCCGGGACAAATCCACGAGCAGTACTTC,CASSPGQIHEQYF,NA,TRBV5-1,TRBJ2-7,NA
TGTGCCAAATCGGCCCGCAACAGCACAGATACGCAGTATTTT,CAKSARNSTDTQYF,NA,TRBV7-9,TRBJ2-3,NA
TGTGCCAGCAGTTTACAAGGGGGGGGGCTTGAGCAGTTCTTC,CASSLQGGGLEQFF,NA,TRBV27,TRBJ2-1,few
TGTGCCAGCAGCGGACTAGCAACGGCCGGGGAGCTGTTTTTT,CASSGLATAGELFF,TRBD2,TRBV3-1,TRBJ2-2,NA